Below, 8 T cell receptor beta chains from the same sample are listed, as sequenced in a study of blood T cell repertoires in COVID-19. Clones were read by immunoSEQ multiplex PCR, and TCRdb kept only the in-frame ones, dropping some. The sample lists approximately 85,000 clones, around 86% occurring once. The specimen was peripheral blood. All receptors derive from a man in his fifties or sixties with active or convalescent COVID-19.

The gene calls are TRBV19 and TRBJ2-1, with D perhaps matching TRBD1 (6 bases). This CDR3 has 16 residues. Germline CDR1 and CDR2: LNHDA and SQIVND (reference sequence). V gave up 4 bases and J gave up 0 bases, with 13 bases separating them. Written as DNA, the CDR3 is TGTGCCAGTAGTAACCTGATCAGGGGCTCCTACAATGAGCAGTTCTTC. Amino acids: CASSNLIRGSYNEQFF.

The J gene is TRBJ1-5, the V gene TRBV5-4, with 7 bases fitting TRBD1. Trimming removed 4 bases from V and 5 bases from J; junction bases left unmatched: 6. The length of the CDR3 is 14 residues. Germline V lookup: CDR1 SGHNT, CDR2 YYREEE (reference sequence). The CDR3 reads CASSKTGSDQPQHF. The CDR3 nucleotides read TGTGCCAGCAGCAAGACAGGGTCTGATCAGCCCCAGCATTTT.

The chain links TRBV25-1 to TRBJ1-3, with 10 positions matching TRBD1. The length of the CDR3 is 15 residues. The V segment lost 4 bases and the J segment 4 bases; nucleotides outside the gene matches: 4. Germline CDR1 reads MGHDK; CDR2 reads SYGVNS. CDR3 nucleotide sequence: TGTGCCAGCAGTGGTGGGACAGGGGTCGGAAACACCATATATTTT. Amino acids: CASSGGTGVGNTIYF. Combining the CDR3 with reference TRBV25-1 and TRBJ1-3 gives the whole variable domain EADIYQTPRYLVIGTGKKITLECSQTMGHDKMYWYQQDPGMELHLIHYSYGVNSTEKGDLSSESTVSRIRTEHFPLTLESARPSHTSQYLCASSGGTGVGNTIYFGEGSWLTVV.

This chain uses TRBV5-1 with TRBJ1-1; 7 nucleotides line up with TRBD1. Germline lookup yields CDR1 SGHRS and CDR2 YFSETQ. There are 15 residues in the CDR3. J lost 1 base, V lost 0 bases, and 3 bases had no gene match. CDR3 loop: CASSLAGQANTEAFF. CDR3 in DNA: TGCGCCAGCAGCTTGGCCGGACAGGCGAACACTGAAGCTTTCTTT.

This sequence joins TRBV5-5 and TRBJ2-7; 9 nucleotides line up with TRBD1. Germline V gene sequence: CDR1 SGHKS, CDR2 YYEKEE (reference sequence). The length of the CDR3 is 15 residues. V shed 4 bases and J 6 bases; nucleotides not matched to a gene: 11. The CDR3 is CASSRRGDRVTEQYF. CDR3 nucleotide sequence: TGTGCCAGCAGCCGTAGGGGGGACAGGGTGACCGAGCAGTACTTC.

The rearrangement uses TRBV15 and TRBJ1-4, with D possibly being TRBD1 (5 bases). V was clipped by 0 bases and J by 6 bases, with 14 bases between them. The CDR3 has 16 residues. Germline-derived CDR1 and CDR2 are LNHNV and YYDKDF (reference sequence). In DNA, the CDR3 is TGTGCCACCAGCAGAGATGGCACAGGTTCTTATGAAAAACTGTTTTTT. As protein: CATSRDGTGSYEKLFF. The full variable domain, in which reference TRBV15 and TRBJ1-4 provide the parts outside the CDR3, is DAMVIQNPRYQVTQFGKPVTLSCSQTLNHNVMYWYQQKSSQAPKLLFHYYDKDFNNEADTPDNFQSRRPNTSFCFLDIRSPGLGDTAMYLCATSRDGTGSYEKLFFGSGTQLSVL.

This chain uses TRBV10-3 with TRBJ2-3; 14 nucleotides line up with TRBD2. The CDR3 runs to 15 residues. Germline V gene data show CDR1 as ENHRY and CDR2 as SYGVKD. With 9 bases clipped from V and 1 base from J, the junction kept 3 bases outside the gene matches. The CDR3 loop is CAMGLAGEGTDTQYF. The CDR3, as DNA: TGTGCCATGGGACTAGCGGGAGAGGGCACAGATACGCAGTATTTT.

The chain is built from TRBV30 and TRBJ2-7; 8 bases line up with TRBD2. The CDR3 is 15 residues long. Germline V gene data show CDR1 as GTSNPN and CDR2 as SVGIG (reference sequence). V trimming: 2 bases; J trimming: 1 base; junction bases outside the gene matches: 7. CDR3 in amino acids: CAWSRRAGGSYEQYF. DNA of the CDR3: TGTGCCTGGAGTCGGCGGGCGGGGGGATCCTACGAGCAGTACTTC.